These 20 T cell receptor beta chains share one sample of origin, sequenced in a study of blood T cells in healthy people across ages. PCR was performed a second time for about 7 to 11 cycles using a sample-barcoded 5' primer and a J-beta primer mix. TCRdb called the 5' RACE reads again in MiXCR, with one record for every CDR3 protein. The table has 1.8 million or so distinct CDR3 sequences, roughly 43% seen once. The sequencing sample was made of blood. These receptors were obtained from a human donor in good health.

The chain has TRBV6-2 or TRBV6-3 and TRBJ2-1; D perhaps matches TRBD2 (6 bases). Between the trimmed V and J ends, which lost 6 bases and 4 bases, there was a span of 10 bases. CDR3 size: 13 residues. The V gene's germline CDR1 is MNHEY and CDR2 SVGEGT. CDR3 in amino acids: CASREGLYNEQFF. For the CDR3, the DNA is TGTGCCAGCAGGGAGGGCCTATACAATGAGCAGTTCTTC.

The rearrangement uses TRBV7-3 and TRBJ2-1, with D perhaps TRBD2 (5 bases). CDR3 length: 14 amino acids. Trimming shortened V by 4 bases and J by 9 bases, and 16 bases separated the two germline ends. CDR1 is SGHTA and CDR2 is FQGTGA in the germline V gene. Written as DNA, the CDR3 is TGTGCCAGCAGCTCGGGATCCCCGGGCGGTGAGCAGTTCTTC. It specifies CASSSGSPGGEQFF.

A few counts support this clonotype. This chain joins TRBV7-9 and TRBJ2-4, with D uncertain. The V gene's germline CDR1 is SEHNR and CDR2 FQNEAQ (reference sequence). This CDR3 has 15 amino acids. Trimming pared 2 bases from V and 0 bases from J, leaving 8 bases between. CDR3 residues: CASSLSQLAKNIQYF. The CDR3 bases are TGTGCCAGCAGCTTAAGTCAGTTAGCCAAAAACATTCAGTACTTC.

The sample holds a few counts of this clonotype. The chain carries TRBV29-1 and TRBJ2-5; 7 bases line up with TRBD2. V trimming: 6 bases; J trimming: 5 bases; junction bases outside the gene matches: 9. The CDR3 spans 13 residues. The germline V gene has CDR1 SQVTM and CDR2 ANQGSEA. As DNA, the CDR3 is TGCAGCGTGGCGACGGGGGGATGGGAGACCCAGTACTTC. This sequence encodes CSVATGGWETQYF.

The genes are TRBV7-2 and TRBJ1-1; 8 nucleotides align to TRBD1. The V and J ends lost 6 bases and 4 bases, in that order; junction bases with no gene match: 7. This CDR3 is built from 14 residues. CDR1 is SGHTA and CDR2 is FQGNSA in the germline V gene. CDR3 region: CASRREQGGTEAFF. In DNA form, the CDR3 reads TGTGCCAGCAGAAGAGAACAGGGGGGCACTGAAGCTTTCTTT.

This chain uses TRBV7-2 with TRBJ1-5; D perhaps matches TRBD1 (5 bases). This CDR3 is 15 amino acids long. From germline, CDR1 is SGHTA and CDR2 FQGNSA. V lost 9 bases, J lost 6 bases, and 21 bases lay in between. The CDR3 DNA reads TGTGCCAGTATCCCCCCGGGGGGAGGGCCTCAGCCCCAGCATTTT. Translation gives CASIPPGGGPQPQHF.

The chain is built from TRBV15 and TRBJ1-2, with D maybe TRBD1 (6 bases). The CDR3 contains 12 residues. CDR1 and CDR2 from the germline V gene are LNHNV and YYDKDF (reference sequence). V gave up 5 bases and J gave up 6 bases, with 10 bases separating them. The CDR3 coding sequence is TGTGCCACCAGCGACCACAGGGATGGCTACACCTTC. Its translation is CATSDHRDGYTF.

The J gene is TRBJ2-4, the V gene TRBV11-3; 10 bases are shared with TRBD1. V shed 5 bases and J 5 bases; nucleotides not matched to a gene: 9. The CDR3 runs to 16 residues. Germline CDR1 SGHNT, CDR2 YENEEA. CDR3 in amino acids: CASSPREGTGENIQYF. Written as DNA, the CDR3 is TGTGCCAGCAGCCCACGCGAGGGGACAGGGGAAAACATTCAGTACTTC.

The CDR3 DNA reads TGTGCCAGCAGCTCTCTGGGACAGGGTGCGACAGATACGCAGTATTTT. Translated, it gives CASSSLGQGATDTQYF. V is TRBV7-9 and J is TRBJ2-3, with 9 nucleotides matching TRBD1. Unmatched junction bases numbered 8, after V lost 4 bases and J lost 3 bases. CDR1 and CDR2 from the germline V gene are SEHNR and FQNEAQ (reference sequence). This CDR3 spans 16 amino acids.

This chain connects TRBV7-2 to TRBJ2-7, with D perhaps TRBD1 or TRBD2 (5 bases each). Germline V gives CDR1 SGHTA, CDR2 FQGNSA. The CDR3 sequence is 18 residues long. Trimming took off 5 bases at V and 0 bases at J, with 23 bases between the two ends. The CDR3 spells CASSRDPSGYSRSYEQYF. The CDR3 coding sequence is TGTGCCAGCAGCCGGGACCCCTCTGGGTACTCACGCTCCTACGAGCAGTACTTC.

In its sample, this clonotype was seen a few times. The chain is built from TRBV7-8 and TRBJ2-5; 14 bases match TRBD2. Per the germline V gene, CDR1 is SGHVS and CDR2 is FQNEAQ. The V gene end was trimmed by 4 bases and the J gene end by 13 bases; junction bases not matched to a gene: 8. The CDR3 spans 14 residues. CDR3 sequence reads: CASSSGTSGGWTYF. CDR3 coding DNA: TGTGCCAGCAGCTCGGGGACTAGCGGGGGCTGGACGTACTTC.

This clonotype was counted only a few times. V usage is TRBV9 and J usage is TRBJ2-3; no firm D call. CDR3 length equals 12 residues. Looked up from germline, CDR1 is SGDLS and CDR2 is YYNGEE. V lost 4 bases, J lost 6 bases, and 9 bases lay in between. In nucleotides, the CDR3 is TGTGCCAGCAGCACCCAGATGGATACGCAGTATTTT. It codes for CASSTQMDTQYF.

This clonotype was observed many times. The chain couples TRBV6-8 to TRBJ2-7; D remains unclear. The CDR3 is 13 residues long. The germline V gene has CDR1 MNHGY and CDR2 SAAAGT. V dropped 2 bases and J dropped 2 bases, with 7 bases sitting between them. DNA for the CDR3: TGTGCCAGCAGTTACGGCAGTCCCTACGAGCAGTACTTC. It translates to CASSYGSPYEQYF.

The sample holds one count of this clonotype. This rearrangement joins TRBV12-3 or TRBV12-4 to TRBJ2-3; perhaps TRBD1 as D (5 bases). Trimming stripped 6 bases from V and 2 bases from J, with 12 bases between. The CDR3 extends over 14 amino acids. The CDR3: CASSKTENTDTQYF. As DNA, the CDR3 is TGTGCCAGCAGCAAGACAGAGAACACAGATACGCAGTATTTT.

This sequence joins TRBV4-1 and TRBJ1-2; D unclear. This CDR3 contains 16 residues. V was trimmed by 2 bases and J by 1 base, leaving 14 bases between them. Germline V gene lookup returns CDR1 MGHRA and CDR2 YSYEKL. The CDR3 protein is CASSQLSGRLNYGYTF. The CDR3 DNA reads TGCGCCAGCAGCCAACTCTCCGGTCGCCTTAACTATGGCTACACCTTC.

This rearrangement joins TRBV11-2 to TRBJ2-7; weak D call: TRBD1 (6 bases). V dropped 6 bases and J dropped 3 bases, with 18 bases sitting between them. This CDR3 is 15 amino acids long. From germline, CDR1 is SGHAT and CDR2 FQNNGV. The CDR3 is CASSWRGGYIYEQYF. As DNA, the CDR3 is TGTGCCAGCAGTTGGAGAGGGGGTTACATCTACGAGCAGTACTTC.

This clonotype was found once. The chain uses TRBV5-1 and TRBJ2-3, with TRBD2 matching 9 bases. The V and J ends lost 3 bases and 5 bases, in that order; junction bases with no gene match: 10. The CDR3 extends over 16 amino acids. In germline, CDR1 is SGHRS, CDR2 YFSETQ. The CDR3 DNA sequence: TGCGCCAGCAGCTCCCTGGGAGCGGGGGGTGAAGATACGCAGTATTTT. Amino acids: CASSSLGAGGEDTQYF.

The J gene is TRBJ2-5, the V gene TRBV5-1; D possibly uses TRBD1 or TRBD2 (5 bases each). The CDR3 length is 15 residues. Trimming took off 0 bases at V and 3 bases at J, with 12 bases between the two ends. Germline loops: CDR1 SGHRS, CDR2 YFSETQ. The CDR3 is CASSLGGFYEETQYF. For the CDR3, the DNA is TGCGCCAGCAGCTTGGGGGGGTTTTACGAAGAGACCCAGTACTTC.

This clonotype was detected only a few times. This chain joins TRBV11-2 and TRBJ2-5; the D gene is possibly TRBD2 (6 bases). The CDR3 is 14 amino acids. Trimming left V 4 bases short and J 4 bases short, with 13 bases between. Germline V lookup: CDR1 SGHAT, CDR2 FQNNGV. The CDR3 region has the DNA TGTGCCAGCAGCTCCGCCGGGAGAATAGAGACCCAGTACTTC. This sequence encodes CASSSAGRIETQYF.

This chain uses TRBV20-1 with TRBJ2-5; 11 positions match TRBD2. V lost 3 bases to trimming and J lost 6 bases; unmatched junction nucleotides: 12. The CDR3 is 16 amino acids. Germline V gene lookup returns CDR1 DFQATT and CDR2 SNEGSKA (reference sequence). CDR3 region: CSASPPLAGVGKTQYF. The CDR3 DNA reads TGCAGTGCTAGCCCTCCACTAGCGGGAGTGGGGAAGACCCAGTACTTC.